This entry lists 26 T cell receptor beta chains sequenced from one sample in a study of OX40 agonist ivuxolimab in advanced cancers. Repertoires were generated with immunoSEQ multiplex PCR, while TCRdb's copy carries only in-frame clones and drops some. The data contain 15,000 to 16,000 clones, roughly three quarters of them singletons. Sequencing was performed on CD4+ or CD8+ T cells sorted from blood, taken in a trial of the OX40 agonist ivuxolimab. The receptors shown here come from an adult with an advanced solid tumor such as melanoma, head and neck, liver or kidney cancer.

The V and J genes are TRBV29-1 and TRBJ1-1; D may be TRBD1 (5 bases). V lost 7 bases, J lost 4 bases, and 10 bases lay in between. CDR1 and CDR2 (germline): SQVTM, ANQGSEA. This CDR3 spans 11 amino acids. CDR3 amino acids: CSGAGGTEAFF. CDR3 coding DNA: TGCAGCGGGGCGGGGGGCACTGAAGCTTTCTTT.

The chain links TRBV5-1 to TRBJ1-3, with TRBD1 identical over 9 bases. The V and J ends lost 0 bases and 2 bases, in that order; junction bases with no gene match: 0. The CDR3 sequence is 15 residues long. Germline CDR1 and CDR2: SGHRS and YFSETQ. The CDR3 protein is CASSLDRGPGNTIYF. CDR3 in DNA: TGCGCCAGCAGCTTGGACAGGGGGCCTGGAAACACCATATATTTT.

This clone was counted ten times or more. The gene calls are TRBV28 and TRBJ2-1; 7 nucleotides align to TRBD2. The germline gives CDR1 MDHEN, CDR2 SYDVKM. The length of the CDR3 is 12 residues. The trim removed 5 bases at V and 9 bases at J, leaving 4 bases unmatched. This CDR3 reads CASSGGDGEQFF. CDR3 bases: TGTGCCAGCAGTGGGGGGGACGGTGAGCAGTTCTTC.

The CDR3 nucleotides are TGCGCCAGCAGGGTCGAAACTTTCCACGAGCAGTACTTC. Protein: CASRVETFHEQYF. J is TRBJ2-7 and V is TRBV5-1; D is unresolved. V was cut by 5 bases and J by 5 bases, with 14 bases left in between. The CDR3 spans 13 residues. Germline CDR1 SGHRS, CDR2 YFSETQ.

The V gene is TRBV5-8, the J gene TRBJ1-1; TRBD1 aligns across 7 bases. Germline V gene lookup returns CDR1 SGHTS and CDR2 YDEGEE. The ends lost 4 bases at V and 1 base at J; junction bases unmatched: 4. CDR3 length: 14 amino acids. The CDR3 nucleotides read TGTGCCAGCAGCGGGGGGACAGCGAACACTGAAGCTTTCTTT. Its protein is CASSGGTANTEAFF.

J is TRBJ1-2 and V is TRBV6-1, with D perhaps TRBD1 (6 bases). CDR1 MNHNS and CDR2 SASEGT come from the germline V gene. There are 11 residues in the CDR3. Between the trimmed V and J ends, which lost 8 bases and 3 bases, there was a span of 7 bases. The CDR3 spells CASGGHYGYTF. The CDR3 DNA reads as TGTGCCAGCGGGGGGCACTATGGCTACACCTTC.

The chain has TRBV28 and TRBJ1-1; D remains ambiguous. The CDR3 is made up of 12 amino acids. Trimming stripped 5 bases from V and 11 bases from J, with 15 bases between. Per germline, CDR1 MDHEN and CDR2 SYDVKM. CDR3 sequence reads: CASSTQGPLAFF. CDR3 DNA: TGTGCCAGCAGTACTCAAGGGCCCTTGGCTTTCTTT.

Concerning this clone itself: This sample includes further DNA sequences coding for the same CDR3. V is TRBV7-6 and J is TRBJ2-7; D is perhaps TRBD1 or TRBD2 (5 bases each). Germline CDR1 reads SGHVS; CDR2 reads FNYEAQ. There are 14 residues in the CDR3. V lost 3 bases, J lost 2 bases, and 11 bases lay in between. The CDR3 DNA is TGTGCCAGCAGCTTTGGGACGGGAACCTACGAGCAGTACTTC. This translates into CASSFGTGTYEQYF.

The rearrangement joins TRBV7-8 to TRBJ2-5; tentatively, D is TRBD1 (6 bases). The CDR3 contains 16 residues. The V and J ends lost 2 bases and 2 bases respectively, with 15 bases between them. The V gene's germline CDR1 is SGHVS and CDR2 FQNEAQ. The CDR3 loop is CASSLSHRDQQETQYF. CDR3 coding DNA: TGTGCCAGCAGCTTAAGTCACAGGGACCAGCAAGAGACCCAGTACTTC.

The chain employs TRBV4-3 and TRBJ2-1; 9 bases match TRBD2. The CDR3 runs 14 residues. Germline V lookup: CDR1 LGHNA, CDR2 YSLEER. J was trimmed by 10 bases and V by 3 bases; bases with no gene match: 7. The CDR3 loop is CASSHILAGEEQFF. CDR3 nucleotide sequence: TGCGCCAGCAGCCATATCTTAGCGGGAGAAGAGCAGTTCTTC.

The gene calls are TRBV11-2 and TRBJ2-7, with a weak D call TRBD1 (6 bases). Trimming removed 4 bases from V and 4 bases from J, with 8 bases in between. CDR1 is SGHAT and CDR2 is FQNNGV in the germline V gene. This CDR3 contains 12 residues. The CDR3 protein is CASSWTVYEQYF. CDR3 in DNA: TGTGCCAGCAGCTGGACAGTTTACGAGCAGTACTTC.

Turning to this clone: With a much larger clone just one base away, this may be a read error. At the DNA level, this CDR3 is encoded by other sequences in the same sample as well. The rearrangement uses TRBV19 and TRBJ1-2; possibly TRBD1 for D (6 bases). This CDR3 is 14 amino acids long. CDR1 is LNHDA, CDR2 SQIVND, per germline (reference sequence). CDR3 amino acids: CASSEMTGFYGYTF. The CDR3 DNA is TGTGCCAGTAGTGAGATGACAGGCTTCTATGGCTATACCTTC.

This clone has just one count. V usage is TRBV9 and J usage is TRBJ2-1; 9 positions agree with TRBD2. The V gene end was trimmed by 4 bases and the J gene end by 5 bases; junction bases not matched to a gene: 10. Germline-derived CDR1 and CDR2 are SGDLS and YYNGEE. This CDR3 has 16 amino acids. As DNA, the CDR3 is TGTGCCAGCAGCACCTCCGGGACTAGCTGGAACAATGAGCAGTTCTTC. It codes for CASSTSGTSWNNEQFF.

J is TRBJ2-1 and V is TRBV9; D remains ambiguous. CDR3 size: 13 residues. The germline V gene encodes CDR1 SGDLS and CDR2 YYNGEE. V was pared by 2 bases and J by 4 bases, with 7 bases between. The CDR3 sequence is CASSVDGYNEQFF. The CDR3 DNA is TGTGCCAGCAGCGTTGACGGATACAATGAGCAGTTCTTC.

The J gene is TRBJ2-5, the V gene TRBV29-1; 7 positions match TRBD1. Trimming removed 6 bases from V and 2 bases from J; junction bases left unmatched: 3. Germline-derived CDR1 and CDR2 are SQVTM and ANQGSEA. The CDR3 is made up of 12 amino acids. CDR3 sequence (DNA): TGCAGCGTCCTGGGACAGCAAGAGACCCAGTACTTC. Residues: CSVLGQQETQYF.

This chain connects TRBV18 to TRBJ2-3; no definite D call. The V end lost 2 bases, the J end lost 5 bases, and 5 bases lay between the germline ends. The CDR3 contains 12 residues. Germline loops: CDR1 KGHSH, CDR2 LQKENI. The DNA of the CDR3 is TGTGCCAGCTCACCAGAAATAGATACGCAGTATTTT. Translated: CASSPEIDTQYF.

This CDR3 reads CASSPGTSGGSTDTQYF. CDR3 nucleotide sequence: TGTGCCAGCAGCCCAGGGACTAGCGGGGGGAGCACAGATACGCAGTATTTT. V and J are TRBV7-6 and TRBJ2-3; 15 bases are a match to TRBD2. The germline V gene has CDR1 SGHVS and CDR2 FNYEAQ. The CDR3 loop spans 17 amino acids. V dropped 5 bases and J dropped 0; count of bases not matched to a gene: 3.

The rearrangement uses TRBV11-2 and TRBJ2-3, with TRBD2 identical over 11 bases. Trimming took 11 bases from V and 5 from J; bases not matched to a gene: 6. The CDR3 extends over 13 amino acids. Germline V gene sequence: CDR1 SGHAT, CDR2 FQNNGV. Written as DNA, the CDR3 is TGTGCCGGACTCGGGACTAGCGGAGATACGCAGTATTTT. Amino acids: CAGLGTSGDTQYF.

This clone appeared a few times. The V and J genes are TRBV29-1 and TRBJ1-1, with D maybe TRBD1 (5 bases). V was trimmed by 5 bases and J by 1 base, leaving 8 bases between them. Looked up from germline, CDR1 is SQVTM and CDR2 is ANQGSEA. This CDR3 is 12 amino acids long. Here the CDR3 DNA reads TGCAGCGTTCCAGACAGGAACACTGAAGCTTTCTTT. Protein sequence: CSVPDRNTEAFF.

V is TRBV4-3 and J is TRBJ1-2, with D tentatively TRBD1 (6 bases). The CDR3 contains 18 residues. The germline V gene has CDR1 LGHNA and CDR2 YSLEER. The V gene lost 1 base and the J gene lost 6 bases, with 24 bases spanning the gap. Here the CDR3 reads CASSQGKIRGPLGHGYTF. The CDR3 DNA sequence: TGCGCCAGCAGCCAAGGGAAAATCAGGGGTCCACTCGGTCATGGCTACACCTTC.

The chain couples TRBV11-2 to TRBJ2-7; D possibly corresponds to TRBD1 (6 bases). Trimming took 5 bases from V and 3 from J, leaving 14 bases between them. Per the germline V gene, CDR1 is SGHAT and CDR2 is FQNNGV. This CDR3 has 14 amino acids. The DNA for the CDR3 is TGTGCCAGCAGCCCTCAAGGGACACACTACGAGCAGTACTTC. Amino acids: CASSPQGTHYEQYF.

The chain couples TRBV12-5 to TRBJ1-3; D uncertain. Trimming left V 3 bases short and J 0 bases short, with 0 bases between. This CDR3 comprises 12 residues. The germline V gene has CDR1 LGHNT and CDR2 FRNRAP. Here the CDR3 DNA reads TGTGCTAGTGGTTTCTCTGGAAACACCATATATTTT. Protein sequence: CASGFSGNTIYF.

The chain has TRBV7-2 and TRBJ1-5; D is unclear. Germline V gene data show CDR1 as SGHTA and CDR2 as FQGNSA. Trimming removed 1 base from V and 5 bases from J, with 6 bases in between. This CDR3 is built from 13 residues. The CDR3, as DNA: TGTGCCAGCAGCTTAGTAGAGTATCAGCCCCAGCATTTT. It is translated as CASSLVEYQPQHF.

The J gene is TRBJ2-5, the V gene TRBV27; 9 nucleotides align to TRBD2. The CDR3 consists of 14 residues. J lost 2 bases, V lost 8 bases, and 6 bases had no gene match. Germline assignment: CDR1 MNHEY and CDR2 SMNVEV (reference sequence). The chain's CDR3 is CASAVAGVQETQYF. The CDR3 DNA follows: TGTGCCAGCGCGGTAGCGGGGGTACAAGAGACCCAGTACTTC.

The J gene is TRBJ2-1, the V gene TRBV5-1, with 11 bases aligning to TRBD2. The V and J ends lost 4 bases and 8 bases, in that order; junction bases with no gene match: 17. Germline values: CDR1 SGHRS, CDR2 YFSETQ. The CDR3 loop spans 18 amino acids. The CDR3 sequence is CASSLPRPGTSGWDEQFF. As DNA, the CDR3 is TGCGCCAGCAGCCTTCCCCGACCCGGGACTAGCGGTTGGGATGAGCAGTTCTTC.

The rearrangement uses TRBV5-1 and TRBJ1-3; D call uncertain. V was trimmed by 0 bases and J by 0 bases, leaving 10 bases between them. The germline V gene encodes CDR1 SGHRS and CDR2 YFSETQ. The CDR3 runs 16 residues. The CDR3 protein is CASSLAPGGSGNTIYF. The CDR3 bases are TGCGCCAGCAGCTTGGCCCCAGGAGGCTCTGGAAACACCATATATTTT. The full variable domain, with the rest looked up from reference TRBV5-1 and TRBJ1-3, is KAGVTQTPRYLIKTRGQQVTLSCSPISGHRSVSWYQQTPGQGLQFLFEYFSETQRNKGNFPGRFSGRQFSNSRSEMNVSTLELGDSALYLCASSLAPGGSGNTIYFGEGSWLTVV.